This TCR beta chain was documented in a study of shared clonotypes between healthy human individuals. Overall study results and limits: Few donors limited the genetic and exposure-history diversity represented. The study's rarefaction showed incomplete sorted-subset sequencing despite large depth.

The V gene's germline CDR1 is SEHNR and CDR2 FQNEAQ (reference sequence). Trimming at V came to 2 bases and at J to 2 bases, leaving 3 bases not matched to a gene. The CDR3 contains 16 residues. A remark on this clone: Its specificity is unknown.

Profiled with immunoSEQ multiplex PCR; TCRdb holds only in-frame clones, not every one. The data hold over 2 million clones, with roughly 94% observed a single time. The genes are TRBV7-9 and TRBJ2-1; 10 nucleotides agree with TRBD2. The TCR comes from a man aged 18 to 30 in good health. Source material: naive CD4+ T cells sorted from blood. Sample subset: CD45RA+ positively selected. For the CDR3, the DNA is TGTGCCAGCAGCTTACGCACTAGCGGGACCTACAATGAGCAGTTCTTC. The encoded protein is CASSLRTSGTYNEQFF.